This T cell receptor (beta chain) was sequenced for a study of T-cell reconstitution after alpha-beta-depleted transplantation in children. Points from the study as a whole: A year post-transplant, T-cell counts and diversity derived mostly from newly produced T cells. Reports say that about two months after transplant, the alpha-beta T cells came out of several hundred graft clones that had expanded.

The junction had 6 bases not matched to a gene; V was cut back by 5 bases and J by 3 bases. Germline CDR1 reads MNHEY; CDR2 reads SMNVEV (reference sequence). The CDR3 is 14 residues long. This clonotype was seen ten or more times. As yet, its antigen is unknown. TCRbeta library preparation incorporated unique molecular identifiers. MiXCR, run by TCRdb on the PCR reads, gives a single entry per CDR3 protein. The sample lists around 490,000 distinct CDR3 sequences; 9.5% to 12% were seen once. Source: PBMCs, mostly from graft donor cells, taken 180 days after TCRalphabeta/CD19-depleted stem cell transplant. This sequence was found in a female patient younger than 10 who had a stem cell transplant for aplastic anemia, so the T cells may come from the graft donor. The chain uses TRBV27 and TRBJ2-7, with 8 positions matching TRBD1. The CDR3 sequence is CASSPQTGDYEQYF. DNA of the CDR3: TGTGCCAGCAGTCCCCAGACAGGGGACTACGAGCAGTACTTC.